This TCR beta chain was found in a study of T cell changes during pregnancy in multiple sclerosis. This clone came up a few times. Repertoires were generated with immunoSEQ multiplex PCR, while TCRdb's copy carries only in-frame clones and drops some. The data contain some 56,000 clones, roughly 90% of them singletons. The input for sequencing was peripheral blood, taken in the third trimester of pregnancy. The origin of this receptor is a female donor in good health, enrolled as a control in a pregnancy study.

CDR3 bases: TGTGCCAGCAGCTTAGGCAGGTCCTACGAGCAGTACTTC. This sequence encodes CASSLGRSYEQYF. The chain has TRBV11-1 and TRBJ2-7; the D is unclear. Germline loops: CDR1 SGHAT, CDR2 FQDESV (reference sequence). The length of the CDR3 is 13 residues. The V end was cut by 1 base, the J end by 1 base, with 5 bases between.